A selection of T cell receptor beta chains follows, all from one sample in a study of shared clonotypes between healthy human individuals. Sequencing was performed with immunoSEQ multiplex PCR; in TCRdb, only in-frame clones are kept and a portion is missing. The repertoire holds approximately 2.1 million clones, more than 80% seen once, with under 0.45% in the top ten. Sequencing was carried out using naive CD4+ T cells from PBMCs. These receptors were collected from a man between 18 and 29 years old in good health. Some clones in this sample may be carry-over from other donors' samples. Both conserved end residues are part of each CDR3. D genes are given only for firm matches. Clone size is given for some rows only: seen once, a few or many times, or a class if the clone is expanded.

j_call | d_call | clone_size | v_call | cdr3_nt | cdr3_aa
TRBJ2-2 | . | . | TRBV7-2 | TGTGCCAGCAGCTTAGCATCCTCGTCCGGGGAGCTGTTTTTT | CASSLASSSGELFF
TRBJ2-3 | TRBD1 | . | TRBV7-3 | TGTGCCAGCAGCTTAACAGGATTAGGCAGGGGGACGGATACGCAGTATTTT | CASSLTGLGRGTDTQYF
TRBJ2-5 | TRBD2 | . | TRBV19 | TGTGCCAGTAGTATAGGGACTAGCGGGAGTCCGAGGGAGACCCAGTACTTC | CASSIGTSGSPRETQYF
TRBJ2-7 | . | . | TRBV28 | TGTGCCAGCAGTCCCCCAATTTCCGCAAGGACCTACGAGCAGTACTTC | CASSPPISARTYEQYF
TRBJ2-7 | TRBD2 | . | TRBV5-1 | TGCGCCAGCAGCTCCGGACTAGACGAGCAGTACTTC | CASSSGLDEQYF
TRBJ1-2 | . | . | TRBV28 | TGTGCCAGCACCACCCTCGGCGGGGAGAGGGACTGGGGGTATGGCTACACCTTC | CASTTLGGERDWGYGYTF
TRBJ1-4 | . | once | TRBV19 | TGTGCCAGTAGTTCGAAGACAGTAAGGCCCGAAAAACTGTTTTTT | CASSSKTVRPEKLFF
TRBJ1-4 | . | . | TRBV18 | TGTGCCAGCTCACCGGGCCGTGAAAAACTGTTTTTT | CASSPGREKLFF
TRBJ2-2 | . | . | TRBV7-2 | TGTGCCAGCAGCTTAGAGGGGCCGGGGATCACCGGGGAGCTGTTTTTT | CASSLEGPGITGELFF
TRBJ1-2 | . | . | TRBV25-1 | TGTGCCAGCAGTGCGACGGTTTTGGCGAATGGCTACACCTTC | CASSATVLANGYTF
TRBJ2-7 | . | . | TRBV28 | TGTGCCAGCAGTTGGTTTGCGGGCCGATCGTACGAGCAGTACTTC | CASSWFAGRSYEQYF
TRBJ1-2 | TRBD1 | . | TRBV7-2 | TGTGCCAGCAGCTTAGACAGGGGTGATGGCTACACCTTC | CASSLDRGDGYTF
TRBJ2-3 | TRBD1 | . | TRBV28 | TGTGCCAGCAGTTTCGGGACAGGGGACACAGATACGCAGTATTTT | CASSFGTGDTDTQYF
TRBJ1-3 | . | once | TRBV6-5 | TGTGCCAGCAGTTTACGGACGGTCTGGGATGGAAACACCATATATTTT | CASSLRTVWDGNTIYF
TRBJ2-3 | TRBD2 | once | TRBV11-3 | TGTGCCAGCAGCTTTAGCGGGAGCACAGATACGCAGTATTTT | CASSFSGSTDTQYF
TRBJ2-3 | . | . | TRBV5-1 | TGCGCCAGCGGGCGGGGCAGGGGCAACACAGATACGCAGTATTTT | CASGRGRGNTDTQYF
TRBJ2-7 | TRBD2 | . | TRBV7-9 | TGTGCCAGCAGCTCCATCGGGACTAGCGGCTACGAGCAGTACTTC | CASSSIGTSGYEQYF
TRBJ1-5 | TRBD1 | . | TRBV6-5 | TGTGCCAGCAGTCGACAGGGGGCTAGCAATCAGCCCCAGCATTTT | CASSRQGASNQPQHF
TRBJ1-4 | . | . | TRBV5-1 | TGCGCCAGCAGCTTTTCCGATAATGAAAAACTGTTTTTT | CASSFSDNEKLFF
TRBJ2-7 | TRBD1 | . | TRBV6-5 | TGTGCCAGCAGCCCAACAGGGGTTGGGGCCTACGAGCAGTACTTC | CASSPTGVGAYEQYF
TRBJ2-7 | . | . | TRBV6-5 | TGTGCCAGCAGTGATCCGGGACGGAGCCTGGAGCAGTACTTC | CASSDPGRSLEQYF
TRBJ2-5 | TRBD2 | . | TRBV7-3 | TGTGCCAGCAGCTTAACCGGGAGGGCCGTTCAGGAGACCCAGTACTTC | CASSLTGRAVQETQYF
TRBJ2-1 | . | once | TRBV7-2 | TGTGCCAGCAGCTTCAAATCAACAGGGACCAACAATGAGCAGTTCTTC | CASSFKSTGTNNEQFF
TRBJ2-2 | . | . | TRBV7-3 | TGTGCCAGCAGCTTAAAGTTTGGCGGGGAGCTGTTTTTT | CASSLKFGGELFF
TRBJ2-1 | . | . | TRBV5-1 | TGCGCCAGCAGCCTCTATCAAAGGGGCAATGAGCAGTTCTTC | CASSLYQRGNEQFF
TRBJ2-7 | . | . | TRBV19 | TGTGCCAGGCACGCAGGGTACATAGCGGAGTACCTTCTCGAGCAGTACTTC | CARHAGYIAEYLLEQYF
TRBJ2-3 | . | . | TRBV11-2 | TGTGCCAGCAGCTTAGAGGGGGGCCATCGGGCAGATACGCAGTATTTT | CASSLEGGHRADTQYF
TRBJ1-2 | . | . | TRBV11-2 | TGTGCCAGCAGACCCATGCTATCTAACTATGGCTACACCTTC | CASRPMLSNYGYTF
TRBJ2-5 | TRBD2 | . | TRBV5-6 | TGTGCCAGCAGCTTGGGTAGCGGGAGGGAGGAGACCCAGTACTTC | CASSLGSGREETQYF
TRBJ1-2 | . | . | TRBV25-1 | TGTGCCAGCAGACCGGCAGGGGACTATGGCTACACCTTC | CASRPAGDYGYTF
TRBJ2-7 | . | . | TRBV4-3 | TGCGCCAGCAGCCAAGACCTTCGGCTTTACTACGAGCAGTACTTC | CASSQDLRLYYEQYF
TRBJ1-5 | TRBD1 | once | TRBV2 | TGTGCCAGCAGGGGGACCGGGGACAGGACGAATCAGCCCCAGCATTTT | CASRGTGDRTNQPQHF
TRBJ2-7 | . | once | TRBV5-1 | TGCGCCAGCAGCTTGGGGCCAAGCAGGGGTGAGTCCTACGAGCAGTACTTC | CASSLGPSRGESYEQYF
TRBJ2-1 | . | . | TRBV5-8 | TGTGCCAGCAGCTTGGAACGTGGCGCGCAGTTCTTC | CASSLERGAQFF
TRBJ1-1 | . | . | TRBV11-2 | TGTGCCAGCAGCTCCCAACGACAGGTCTGGAACACTGAAGCTTTCTTT | CASSSQRQVWNTEAFF
TRBJ2-5 | . | . | TRBV5-1 | TGCGCCAGCGGCCTGGGCGGCCCTCAAGAGACCCAGTACTTC | CASGLGGPQETQYF
TRBJ1-5 | . | . | TRBV7-2 | TGTGCCAGCAGCTCTCAGGGTGCGGGTCAGCCCCAGCATTTT | CASSSQGAGQPQHF
TRBJ2-7 | TRBD2 | . | TRBV13 | TGTGCCAGCAGCCCGAAGGCCGGACTAGCTGCCTACGAGCAGTACTTC | CASSPKAGLAAYEQYF
TRBJ2-7 | . | . | TRBV5-1 | TGCGCCAGCAGCCCCTCGGGATTCCCGCAGTACTTC | CASSPSGFPQYF
TRBJ1-1 | TRBD1 | . | TRBV6-1 | TGTGCCAGCAGGGCAGGGGGCCCGTGGACTGAAGCTTTCTTT | CASRAGGPWTEAFF
TRBJ2-3 | TRBD2 | once | TRBV4-3 | TGCGCCAGCAGCCAAGACTCCGGACTAGCGGGAGCTCCTAGCACAGATACGCAGTATTTT | CASSQDSGLAGAPSTDTQYF
TRBJ1-4 | . | once | TRBV7-8 | TGTGCCAGCAGGAGACAGCCTAATGAAAAACTGTTTTTT | CASRRQPNEKLFF
TRBJ2-7 | . | . | TRBV18 | TGTGCCAGCTCACCACCCGGACGGAGCTCCTACGAGCAGTACTTC | CASSPPGRSSYEQYF
TRBJ2-7 | . | . | TRBV4-1 | TGCGCCAGCAGCCAAGTACTTCTGAATCTCTACGAGCAGTACTTC | CASSQVLLNLYEQYF
TRBJ2-3 | . | once | TRBV28 | TGTGCCAGCAGTTCAAACAGGGGGGGAACAGATACGCAGTATTTT | CASSSNRGGTDTQYF
TRBJ2-4 | . | . | TRBV28 | TGTGCCAGCAGTGTCCGGTGGTCGATAGCCAAAAACATTCAGTACTTC | CASSVRWSIAKNIQYF
TRBJ1-2 | . | once | TRBV19 | TGTGCCAGTAGTACCAACTTTAGAGCTAACTATGGCTACACCTTC | CASSTNFRANYGYTF
TRBJ2-2 | . | . | TRBV7-8 | TGTGCCAGCAGCTCGAACGGCGGGGAGCTGTTTTTT | CASSSNGGELFF
TRBJ2-1 | TRBD1 | . | TRBV6-1 | TGTGCCAGCAGTGAATTGGGACAGGGGGCTAGTGAGCAGTTCTTC | CASSELGQGASEQFF
TRBJ1-5 | . | . | TRBV30 | TGTGCCTGGAGTGTGAGAGGGGGTGCCTTCGCCGGGCAGCCCCAGCATTTT | CAWSVRGGAFAGQPQHF
TRBJ1-2 | . | . | TRBV7-2 | TGTGCCAGCAGCTTAGTGGCATCGGAGGGGCCCTATGGCTACACCTTC | CASSLVASEGPYGYTF
TRBJ1-2 | . | . | TRBV28 | TGTGCCACGGCAAGGGTTCTCTATGGCTACACCTTC | CATARVLYGYTF